The 21 T cell receptor beta chains listed next were all sequenced from one sample in a study of blood T cell repertoires in COVID-19 (dated by TCRdb to 2019 to 2021). Library prep was done by the immunoSEQ multiplex PCR assay. Here the immuneACCESS table is served through TCRdb, limited to in-frame sequences with V and J called. Missing clones are a known gap in these copies; in checked studies unresolved V genes cover under half, and the rest lacks a known reason. The sample yields a few hundred thousand clones; around 87% were counted once. Of the sample, approximately 2.3% is held by the ten largest clones. The specimen was peripheral blood. The receptor source for this set is a woman aged 45-60 years with acute or convalescent COVID-19.

The V call is TRBV9, the J call TRBJ2-2; D might be TRBD1 (5 bases). Trimming shortened V by 4 bases and J by 7 bases, and 20 bases separated the two germline ends. The V gene's germline CDR1 is SGDLS and CDR2 YYNGEE. This CDR3 has 16 residues. CDR3 coding DNA: TGTGCCAGCAGCCCCCGGGCAGGGATGGTGTACGGGGAGCTGTTTTTT. Translating it yields CASSPRAGMVYGELFF.

This clone was observed once. Written as DNA, the CDR3 is TGCGCCAGCGGGGGACTAGCGGGAGTTGGGGAGACCCAGTACTTC. Translating it yields CASGGLAGVGETQYF. The chain combines TRBV4-1 with TRBJ2-5, with 14 bases matching TRBD2. The CDR3 consists of 15 residues. CDR1 MGHRA and CDR2 YSYEKL come from the germline V gene. The V gene end was trimmed by 8 bases and the J gene end by 5 bases; junction bases not matched to a gene: 7.

The chain joins TRBV10-3 to TRBJ2-1; 9 bases are shared with TRBD2. With 4 bases clipped from V and 4 bases from J, the junction kept 8 bases outside the gene matches. CDR3 length equals 16 residues. Germline assignment: CDR1 ENHRY and CDR2 SYGVKD. The CDR3 here is CAISVRREGQYNEQFF. The CDR3 DNA reads as TGTGCCATCAGTGTCCGGCGGGAGGGCCAATACAATGAGCAGTTCTTC.

Comments on this clone: Other nucleotide sequences from this sample produce the same CDR3. The V call is TRBV3-1 (or the pseudogene TRBV3-2), the J call TRBJ2-7, with 7 bases that match TRBD1. Germline trimming cut 8 bases from V and 0 bases from J; bases unmatched to any gene: 7. In germline, CDR1 is LGHDT, CDR2 YNNKEL (reference sequence). This CDR3 is 14 amino acids long. This CDR3 reads CASSGTDSSYEQYF. The CDR3 DNA reads as TGTGCCAGCTCCGGGACAGATAGCTCCTACGAGCAGTACTTC.

This chain connects TRBV7-9 to TRBJ2-7; D remains unclear. In germline, CDR1 is SEHNR, CDR2 FQNEAQ (reference sequence). CDR3 size: 12 residues. The V end was cut by 4 bases, the J end by 3 bases, with 7 bases between. CDR3 sequence (DNA): TGTGCCAGCAGCTCCCTAAACTACGAGCAGTACTTC. Translated: CASSSLNYEQYF.

The chain combines TRBV6-5 with TRBJ2-3, with 7 nucleotides matching TRBD2. The CDR3 runs to 15 residues. V shed 0 bases, J shed 4 bases, and the junction held 4 bases outside the gene matches. Germline CDR1 MNHEY, CDR2 SVGAGI. The CDR3 protein is CASSYSAGEADTQYF. The CDR3 nucleotides read TGTGCCAGCAGTTACTCTGCGGGAGAGGCAGATACGCAGTATTTT.

The chain carries TRBV10-3 and TRBJ2-7; no definite D call. This CDR3 region has 14 residues. Germline loops: CDR1 ENHRY, CDR2 SYGVKD. Trimming cost V 0 bases and J 7 bases, with 13 bases left between them. The CDR3 loop is CAISESTPDLEQYF. The CDR3 nucleotides read TGTGCCATCAGTGAGTCGACACCAGACCTGGAGCAGTACTTC.

The chain is built from TRBV11-1 and TRBJ1-1; no definite D call. V dropped 5 bases and J dropped 0 bases, with 16 bases sitting between them. The CDR3 spans 16 residues. CDR1 SGHAT and CDR2 FQDESV come from the germline V gene (reference sequence). CDR3 coding DNA: TGTGCCAGCAGCGAGAAGGGAGAAGCCTTGAACACTGAAGCTTTCTTT. This encodes CASSEKGEALNTEAFF. The entire variable domain, with the rest obtained from reference TRBV11-1 and TRBJ1-1, is as follows: EAEVAQSPRYKITEKSQAVAFWCDPISGHATLYWYRQILGQGPELLVQFQDESVVDDSQLPKDRFSAERLKGVDSTLKIQPAELGDSAMYLCASSEKGEALNTEAFFGQGTRLTVV.

This clone showed up just once. This chain connects TRBV5-1 to TRBJ2-7; TRBD2 is a possible D gene (5 bases). Per germline, CDR1 SGHRS and CDR2 YFSETQ. The CDR3 covers 15 residues. The germline V and J ends were trimmed by 1 base and 0 bases, with 11 bases remaining between them. The CDR3 bases are TGCGCCAGCAGCTTGTTTAGCGCCAGCTCCTACGAGCAGTACTTC. Translated: CASSLFSASSYEQYF.

The chain uses TRBV15 and TRBJ1-6; D gene uncertain. Trimming left V 0 bases short and J 10 bases short, with 22 bases between. CDR3 length: 18 amino acids. CDR1 and CDR2 (germline): LNHNV, YYDKDF (reference sequence). CDR3 loop: CATSRDIQVSRVGSPLHF. CDR3 coding DNA: TGTGCCACCAGCAGAGATATTCAGGTTTCAAGAGTTGGGTCACCCCTCCACTTT. Variable domain in full (rest from reference TRBV15 and TRBJ1-6): DAMVIQNPRYQVTQFGKPVTLSCSQTLNHNVMYWYQQKSSQAPKLLFHYYDKDFNNEADTPDNFQSRRPNTSFCFLDIRSPGLGDTAMYLCATSRDIQVSRVGSPLHFGNGTRLTVT.

The count of this clone is one. The chain combines TRBV2 with TRBJ2-3, with D possibly TRBD1 on 6 matching bases. Germline CDR1 is SNHLY and CDR2 is FYNNEI. This CDR3 has 13 amino acids. V was clipped by 7 bases and J by 5 bases, with 13 bases between them. The CDR3 bases are TGTGCCAGCATGGAGGACAGAGAAGATACGCAGTATTTT. It yields the protein CASMEDREDTQYF.

V is TRBV28 and J is TRBJ2-7; 10 bases match TRBD1. V shed 5 bases, J shed 1 base, and the junction held 2 bases outside the gene matches. Germline V lookup: CDR1 MDHEN, CDR2 SYDVKM. The CDR3 has 14 amino acids. CDR3 DNA sequence: TGTGCCAGCAGTCAGGGACAGGGGTCCTACGAGCAGTACTTC. The encoded protein is CASSQGQGSYEQYF. Filled out from reference TRBV28 and TRBJ2-7, the complete variable domain reads DVKVTQSSRYLVKRTGEKVFLECVQDMDHENMFWYRQDPGLGLRLIYFSYDVKMKEKGDIPEGYSVSREKKERFSLILESASTNQTSMYLCASSQGQGSYEQYFGPGTRLTVT.

This clone was recorded a few times. The rearrangement joins TRBV30 to TRBJ1-5; 10 bases agree with TRBD1. The CDR3 sequence is 18 residues long. The germline V gene has CDR1 GTSNPN and CDR2 SVGIG (reference sequence). The J segment lost 3 bases and the V segment lost 3 bases, leaving 14 bases of the junction unmatched. The CDR3, as DNA: TGTGCCTGGAGCCGAACACCGGACAGGGGGGAACACAATCAGCCCCAGCATTTT. Translated, it gives CAWSRTPDRGEHNQPQHF. The entire variable domain, with the rest obtained from reference TRBV30 and TRBJ1-5, is as follows: SQTIHQWPATLVQPVGSPLSLECTVEGTSNPNLYWYRQAAGRGLQLLFYSVGIGQISSEVPQNLSASRPQDRQFILSSKKLLLSDSGFYLCAWSRTPDRGEHNQPQHFGDGTRLSIL.

This chain links TRBV9 with TRBJ2-1, with 9 bases matching TRBD2. The V segment lost 2 bases and the J segment 7 bases; nucleotides outside the gene matches: 19. The CDR3 has 19 residues. Per germline, CDR1 SGDLS and CDR2 YYNGEE. In nucleotides, the CDR3 is TGTGCCAGCAGCGTTTTATCCGGCGGGAGGGCCGGAATAATGAATGAGCAGTTCTTC. As protein: CASSVLSGGRAGIMNEQFF.

This clone was recorded only once. The chain couples TRBV10-3 to TRBJ1-1; tentatively, D is TRBD1 (6 bases). This CDR3 region has 14 residues. V was trimmed by 8 bases and J by 0 bases, leaving 13 bases between them. Germline V gene lookup returns CDR1 ENHRY and CDR2 SYGVKD. The CDR3 sequence: CAISYGDMNTEAFF. The CDR3 nucleotides are TGTGCCATCTCCTATGGGGACATGAACACTGAAGCTTTCTTT.

The chain combines TRBV14 with TRBJ2-1; D might be TRBD1 (6 bases). Germline CDR1 is SGHDN and CDR2 is FVKESK. The V and J ends lost 2 bases and 2 bases respectively, with 13 bases between them. The CDR3 length is 16 residues. The CDR3 loop reads CASSQLQGEAYNEQFF. In nucleotides, the CDR3 is TGTGCCAGCAGCCAACTACAGGGAGAAGCCTACAATGAGCAGTTCTTC. The complete variable domain, with remaining parts taken from reference TRBV14 and TRBJ2-1, reads EAGVTQFPSHSVIEKGQTVTLRCDPISGHDNLYWYRRVMGKEIKFLLHFVKESKQDESGMPNNRFLAERTGGTYSTLKVQPAELEDSGVYFCASSQLQGEAYNEQFFGPGTRLTVL.

J is TRBJ2-6 and V is TRBV4-2; unclear D gene. Germline CDR1 and CDR2: LGHNA and YNFKEQ. The CDR3 covers 17 residues. Trimming shortened V by 0 bases and J by 4 bases, and 13 bases separated the two germline ends. CDR3 DNA: TGTGCCAGCAGCCAAGACCAACCCGTGGCCGGGGCCAACGTCCTGACTTTC. Encoded protein: CASSQDQPVAGANVLTF.

The gene calls are TRBV18 and TRBJ1-5, with D unresolved. The CDR3 has 16 amino acids. V was shortened by 0 bases and J by 1 base, with 10 bases between the two germline ends. Germline lookup yields CDR1 KGHSH and CDR2 LQKENI. As DNA, the CDR3 is TGTGCCAGCTCACCACCCTCGGCGGGGAGCAATCAGCCCCAGCATTTT. This sequence encodes CASSPPSAGSNQPQHF.

This chain joins TRBV28 and TRBJ2-1; 14 bases match TRBD2. J gave up 4 bases and V 10 bases, and 12 bases lay outside the gene matches. The germline gives CDR1 MDHEN, CDR2 SYDVKM. The CDR3 is 17 residues long. The CDR3 here is CATSGLAGGAQYNEQFF. Written as DNA, the CDR3 is TGTGCCACCTCAGGACTAGCGGGAGGTGCGCAGTACAATGAGCAGTTCTTC.

The chain couples TRBV7-6 to TRBJ1-4; TRBD1 might be the D (6 bases). The CDR3 sequence is 14 residues long. CDR1 and CDR2 from the germline V gene are SGHVS and FNYEAQ. The V and J ends lost 4 bases and 8 bases respectively, with 14 bases between them. The CDR3: CASSYRAGWEKLFF. In DNA form, the CDR3 reads TGTGCCAGCAGCTACAGGGCAGGTTGGGAAAAACTGTTTTTT.

The rearrangement uses TRBV18 and TRBJ1-6; weak D call: TRBD1 (5 bases). This CDR3 is 16 amino acids long. Between the trimmed V and J ends, which lost 3 bases and 7 bases, there was a span of 16 bases. Germline values: CDR1 KGHSH, CDR2 LQKENI. CDR3 sequence reads: CASSPRAQGPNSPLHF. The CDR3 coding sequence is TGTGCCAGCTCACCGCGCGCGCAGGGCCCAAATTCACCCCTCCACTTT.